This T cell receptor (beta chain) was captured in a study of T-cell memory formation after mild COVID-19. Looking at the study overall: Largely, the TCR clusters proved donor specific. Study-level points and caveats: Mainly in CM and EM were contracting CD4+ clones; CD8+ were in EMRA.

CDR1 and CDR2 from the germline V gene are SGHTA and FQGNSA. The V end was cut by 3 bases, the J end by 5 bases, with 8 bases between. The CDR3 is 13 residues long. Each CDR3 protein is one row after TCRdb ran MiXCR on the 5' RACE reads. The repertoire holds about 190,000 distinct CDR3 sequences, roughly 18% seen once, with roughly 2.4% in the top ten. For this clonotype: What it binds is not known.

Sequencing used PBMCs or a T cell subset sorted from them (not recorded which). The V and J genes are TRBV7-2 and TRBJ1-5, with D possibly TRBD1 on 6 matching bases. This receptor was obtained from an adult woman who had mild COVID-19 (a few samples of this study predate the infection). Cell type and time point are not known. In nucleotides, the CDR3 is TGTGCCAGCAGCTTTAGGGGGGATCAGCCCCAGCATTTT. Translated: CASSFRGDQPQHF.